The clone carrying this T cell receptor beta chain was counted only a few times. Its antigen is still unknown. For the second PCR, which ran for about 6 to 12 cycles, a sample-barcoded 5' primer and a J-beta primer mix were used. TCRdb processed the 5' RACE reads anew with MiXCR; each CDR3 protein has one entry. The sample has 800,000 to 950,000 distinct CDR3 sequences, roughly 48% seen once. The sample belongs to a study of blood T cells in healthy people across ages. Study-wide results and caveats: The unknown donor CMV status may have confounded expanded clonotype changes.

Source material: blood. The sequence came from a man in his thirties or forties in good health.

The CDR3 region has the DNA TGTGCCAGCAGCCCCGGGACGGAGGTTTCCCTGGGGCAGTACTTC. It is translated as CASSPGTEVSLGQYF. The chain has TRBV6-2 or TRBV6-3 and TRBJ2-5, with D perhaps being TRBD1 or TRBD2 (5 bases each). Trimming removed 6 bases at V and 11 bases at J, with 25 bases between. The CDR3 totals 15 residues. From germline, CDR1 is MNHEY and CDR2 SVGEGT.